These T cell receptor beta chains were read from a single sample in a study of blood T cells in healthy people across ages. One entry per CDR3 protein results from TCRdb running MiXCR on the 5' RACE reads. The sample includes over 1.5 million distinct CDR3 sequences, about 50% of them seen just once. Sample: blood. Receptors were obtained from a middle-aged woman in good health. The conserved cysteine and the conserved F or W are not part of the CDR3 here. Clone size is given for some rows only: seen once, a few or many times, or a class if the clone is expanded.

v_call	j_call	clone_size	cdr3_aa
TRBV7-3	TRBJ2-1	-	ASSLRLGDSGGPTPSSYNEQF
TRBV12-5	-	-	ASGWGPGETQY
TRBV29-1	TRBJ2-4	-	SVEGQGRAKNIQY
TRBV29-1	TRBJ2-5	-	SAQIGLGQETQY
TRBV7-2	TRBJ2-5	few	ASSSSDYFRETQY
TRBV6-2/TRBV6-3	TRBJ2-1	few	ASSYVSGTEQF
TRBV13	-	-	ASSLIWRSYEQY
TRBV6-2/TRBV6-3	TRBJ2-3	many	ASRVTDTQY
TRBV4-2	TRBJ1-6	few	ASSQGRGEGNSPLH
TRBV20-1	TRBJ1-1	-	SARIKGGLTEAF
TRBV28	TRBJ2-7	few	ASSLPGQGASYEQY
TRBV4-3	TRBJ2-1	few	ASSQELGGTSREQF
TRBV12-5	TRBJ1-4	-	ASGWGLDIGVLF
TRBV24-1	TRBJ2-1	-	ATSEQGGSYNEQF
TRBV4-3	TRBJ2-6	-	ASSQDQVDSLLASGANVLT
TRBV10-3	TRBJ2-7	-	AISDRLAGPSYEQY
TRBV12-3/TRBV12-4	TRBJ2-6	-	ASSLYRGMGANVLT
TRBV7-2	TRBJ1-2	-	ASSLEGFPYGYT
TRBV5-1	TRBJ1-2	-	ASRFQTGQNSGYT
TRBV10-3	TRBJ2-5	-	AISGGLRQETQY
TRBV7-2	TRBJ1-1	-	ASSSARNTEVF
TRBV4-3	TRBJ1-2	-	ASSQDYGGYT
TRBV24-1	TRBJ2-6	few	ATSVGGAGANVLT
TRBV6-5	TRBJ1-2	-	AVKRRTYYGYT
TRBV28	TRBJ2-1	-	ASSPTGQEHYNEQF
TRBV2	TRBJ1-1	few	ASSPLQGTNTEAF
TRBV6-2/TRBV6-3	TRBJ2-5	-	ASSRPGRAETQY
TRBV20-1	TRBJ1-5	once	SARQFIGNQPQH
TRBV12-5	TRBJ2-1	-	ASGAGDSEQF
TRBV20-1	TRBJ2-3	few	SASVGGVADTQY
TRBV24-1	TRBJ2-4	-	ATSDLMCAGTQLAKNIQY
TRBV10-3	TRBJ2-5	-	AISDPGLADNEQY
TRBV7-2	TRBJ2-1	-	ASSLSLSGGDNEQF
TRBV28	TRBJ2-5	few	ASSYDSIETQY
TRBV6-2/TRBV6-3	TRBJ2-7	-	ASRGHSSYEQY
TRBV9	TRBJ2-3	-	ASSVVGSEASQY
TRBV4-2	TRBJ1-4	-	ASSQDKTGGNEKLF
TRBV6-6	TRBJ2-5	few	ASSDPGWEQY
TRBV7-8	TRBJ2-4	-	ASSLVMVGGRTVPTKNIQY
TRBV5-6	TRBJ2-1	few	ASSLVNRGYNEQF
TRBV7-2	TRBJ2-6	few	ASSPTPSTEANVLT
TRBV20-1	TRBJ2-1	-	SARGWLAGANNEQF
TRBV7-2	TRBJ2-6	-	ASSLGQGTGANVLT
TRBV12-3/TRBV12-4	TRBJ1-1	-	ASSWDRGRVYTEAF